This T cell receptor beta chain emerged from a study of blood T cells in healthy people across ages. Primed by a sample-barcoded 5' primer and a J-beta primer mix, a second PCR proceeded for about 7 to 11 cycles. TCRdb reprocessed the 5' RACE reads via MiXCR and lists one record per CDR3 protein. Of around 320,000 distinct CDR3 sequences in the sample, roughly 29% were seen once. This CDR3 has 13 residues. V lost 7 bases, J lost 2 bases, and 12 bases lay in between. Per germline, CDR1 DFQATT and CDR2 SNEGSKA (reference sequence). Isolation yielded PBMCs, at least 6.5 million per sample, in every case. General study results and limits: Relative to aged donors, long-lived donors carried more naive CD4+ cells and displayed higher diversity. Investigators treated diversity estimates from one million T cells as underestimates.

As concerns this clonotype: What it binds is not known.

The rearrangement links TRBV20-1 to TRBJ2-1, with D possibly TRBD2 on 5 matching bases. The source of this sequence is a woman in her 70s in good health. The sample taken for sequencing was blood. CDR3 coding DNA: TGCAGTGGCGGAAGCGGCACCTACAATGAGCAGTTCTTC. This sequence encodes CSGGSGTYNEQFF.